What follows describes a single T cell receptor (beta chain). As yet, its antigen is unknown. The record originates from a study of cytomegalovirus exposure and HLA in healthy donors. Study-wide background: Early released data comprised 80 million or so unique TCRs from HLA-typed donors. Study conclusions and caveats: It is likely that the observed cluster of highly shared sequence variants was a sequencing artifact.

Researchers ran the PCR with 60 Vbeta and 13 Jbeta primers. This table comes from immunoSEQ multiplex PCR, and its TCRdb copy is limited to in-frame clones, with some not included. The sample includes 140,000 or so clones, 88% of them seen just once. Germline-derived CDR1 and CDR2 are SEHNR and FQNEAQ (reference sequence). The ends were cut back, 0 bases at V and 13 bases at J, with 12 bases in the middle. CDR3 length: 13 amino acids. The sequenced sample was PBMCs. The chain links TRBV7-9 to TRBJ1-4, with D hard to call. The TCR was taken from a woman aged 40 to 50 in good health and CMV-seronegative. The CDR3 DNA follows: TGTGCCAGCAGCTTAGCGTCCCTAAGTAGACTGTTTTTT. Translating gives CASSLASLSRLFF.